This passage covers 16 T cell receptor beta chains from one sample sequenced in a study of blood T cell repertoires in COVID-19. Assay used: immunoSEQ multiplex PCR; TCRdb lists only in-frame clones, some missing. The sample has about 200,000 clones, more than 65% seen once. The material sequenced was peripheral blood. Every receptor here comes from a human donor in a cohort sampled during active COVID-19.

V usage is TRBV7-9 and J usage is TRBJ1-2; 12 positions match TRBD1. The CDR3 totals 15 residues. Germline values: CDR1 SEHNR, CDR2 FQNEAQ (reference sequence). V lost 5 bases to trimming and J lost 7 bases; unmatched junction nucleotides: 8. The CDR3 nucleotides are TGTGCCAGCAGCCCCGGGGGGACAGGGGGCTTTGGCTACACCTTC. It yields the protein CASSPGGTGGFGYTF.

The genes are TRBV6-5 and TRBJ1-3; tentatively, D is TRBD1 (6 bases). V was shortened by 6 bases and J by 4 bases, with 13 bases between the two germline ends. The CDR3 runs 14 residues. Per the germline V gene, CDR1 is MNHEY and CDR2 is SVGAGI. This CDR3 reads CASRRDKSGNTIYF. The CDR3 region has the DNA TGTGCCAGCAGAAGGGACAAATCAGGAAACACCATATATTTT.

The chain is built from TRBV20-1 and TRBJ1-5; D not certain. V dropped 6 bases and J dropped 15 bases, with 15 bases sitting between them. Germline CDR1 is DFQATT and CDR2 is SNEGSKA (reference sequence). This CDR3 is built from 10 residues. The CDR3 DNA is TGCAGTGCGACTGGACTGAGTAGGCATTTT. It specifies CSATGLSRHF.

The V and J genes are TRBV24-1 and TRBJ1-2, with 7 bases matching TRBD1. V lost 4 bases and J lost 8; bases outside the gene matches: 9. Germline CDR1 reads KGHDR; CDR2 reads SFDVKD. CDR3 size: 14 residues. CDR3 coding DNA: TGTGCCACCAGTGACAACAGGGGCCCGAGAGGCTACACCTTC. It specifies CATSDNRGPRGYTF.

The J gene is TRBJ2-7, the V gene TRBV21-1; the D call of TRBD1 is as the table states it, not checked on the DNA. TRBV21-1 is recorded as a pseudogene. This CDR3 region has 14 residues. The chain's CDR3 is CASRVERGSYEQYF. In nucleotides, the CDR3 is TGTGCCAGCAGGGTTGAAAGGGGCTCCTACGAGCAGTACTTC.

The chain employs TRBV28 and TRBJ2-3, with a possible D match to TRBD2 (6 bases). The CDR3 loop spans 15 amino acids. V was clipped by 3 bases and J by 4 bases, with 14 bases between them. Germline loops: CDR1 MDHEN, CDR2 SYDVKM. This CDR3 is CASSFLGDFPDTQYF. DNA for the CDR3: TGTGCCAGCAGTTTCTTGGGGGACTTCCCAGATACGCAGTATTTT. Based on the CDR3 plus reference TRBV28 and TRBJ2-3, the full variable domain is DVKVTQSSRYLVKRTGEKVFLECVQDMDHENMFWYRQDPGLGLRLIYFSYDVKMKEKGDIPEGYSVSREKKERFSLILESASTNQTSMYLCASSFLGDFPDTQYFGPGTRLTVL.

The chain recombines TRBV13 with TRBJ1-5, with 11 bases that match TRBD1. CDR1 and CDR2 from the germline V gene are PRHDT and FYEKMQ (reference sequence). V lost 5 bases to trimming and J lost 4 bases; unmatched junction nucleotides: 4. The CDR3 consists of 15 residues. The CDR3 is CASSNGQGANQPQHF. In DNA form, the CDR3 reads TGTGCCAGCAGCAACGGACAGGGGGCGAATCAGCCCCAGCATTTT. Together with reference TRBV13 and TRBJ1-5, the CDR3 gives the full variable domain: AAGVIQSPRHLIKEKRETATLKCYPIPRHDTVYWYQQGPGQDPQFLISFYEKMQSDKGSIPDRFSAQQFSDYHSELNMSSLELGDSALYFCASSNGQGANQPQHFGDGTRLSIL.

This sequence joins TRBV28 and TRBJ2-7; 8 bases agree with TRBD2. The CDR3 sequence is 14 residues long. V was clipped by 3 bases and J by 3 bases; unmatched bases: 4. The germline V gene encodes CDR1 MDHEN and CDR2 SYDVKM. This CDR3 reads CASSLSSGSYEQYF. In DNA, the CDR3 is TGTGCCAGCAGTTTGTCAAGCGGGAGCTACGAGCAGTACTTC.

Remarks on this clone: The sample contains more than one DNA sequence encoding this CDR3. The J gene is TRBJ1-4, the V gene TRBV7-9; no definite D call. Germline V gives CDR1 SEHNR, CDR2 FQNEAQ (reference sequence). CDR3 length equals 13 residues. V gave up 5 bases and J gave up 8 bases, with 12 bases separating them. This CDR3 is CASSPGAGEKLFF. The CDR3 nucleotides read TGTGCCAGCAGCCCGGGAGCAGGAGAAAAACTGTTTTTT. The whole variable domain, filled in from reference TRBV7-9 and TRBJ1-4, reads DTGVSQNPRHKITKRGQNVTFRCDPISEHNRLYWYRQTLGQGPEFLTYFQNEAQLEKSRLLSDRFSAERPKGSFSTLEIQRTEQGDSAMYLCASSPGAGEKLFFGSGTQLSVL.

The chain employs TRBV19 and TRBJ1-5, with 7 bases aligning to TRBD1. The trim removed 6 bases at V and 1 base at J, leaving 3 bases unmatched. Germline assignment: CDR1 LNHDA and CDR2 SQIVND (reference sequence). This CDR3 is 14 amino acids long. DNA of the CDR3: TGTGCCAGTAGGCGACAGGGAAGCAATCAGCCCCAGCATTTT. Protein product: CASRRQGSNQPQHF.

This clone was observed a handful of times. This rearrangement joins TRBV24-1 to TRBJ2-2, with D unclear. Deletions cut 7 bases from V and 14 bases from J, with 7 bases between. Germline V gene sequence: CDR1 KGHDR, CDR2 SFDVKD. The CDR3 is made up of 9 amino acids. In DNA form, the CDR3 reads TGTGCCACCAGCAATGTTCTGTTTTTT. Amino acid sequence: CATSNVLFF.

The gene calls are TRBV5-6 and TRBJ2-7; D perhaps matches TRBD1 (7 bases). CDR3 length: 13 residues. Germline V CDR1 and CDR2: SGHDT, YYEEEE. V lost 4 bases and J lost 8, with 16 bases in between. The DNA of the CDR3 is TGTGCCAGCAGCCAGGGGGGTCATAAACAGCAGTACTTC. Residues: CASSQGGHKQQYF.

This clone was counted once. The CDR3 protein is CASSPGTGYNEQFF. The CDR3 nucleotides read TGTGCCAGCAGCCCAGGGACAGGGTACAATGAGCAGTTCTTC. The genes are TRBV5-5 and TRBJ2-1; 9 bases fit TRBD1. J gave up 4 bases and V 4 bases, and 3 bases lay outside the gene matches. The germline V gene encodes CDR1 SGHKS and CDR2 YYEKEE (reference sequence). This CDR3 has 14 residues.

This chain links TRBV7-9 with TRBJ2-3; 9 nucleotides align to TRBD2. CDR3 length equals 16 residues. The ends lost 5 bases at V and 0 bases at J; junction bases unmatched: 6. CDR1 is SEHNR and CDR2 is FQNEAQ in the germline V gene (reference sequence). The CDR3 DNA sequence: TGTGCCAGCAGCCGTCACGCGGGAGGGAGCACAGATACGCAGTATTTT. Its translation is CASSRHAGGSTDTQYF.

The CDR3 coding sequence is TGCAGCGTACCCGGGACTAGCGGTATCACAGATACGCAGTATTTT. Residues: CSVPGTSGITDTQYF. The chain combines TRBV29-1 with TRBJ2-3, with TRBD2 matching 11 bases. The CDR3 sequence is 15 residues long. Trimming at V came to 6 bases and at J to 2 bases, leaving 7 bases not matched to a gene. The germline V gene encodes CDR1 SQVTM and CDR2 ANQGSEA.

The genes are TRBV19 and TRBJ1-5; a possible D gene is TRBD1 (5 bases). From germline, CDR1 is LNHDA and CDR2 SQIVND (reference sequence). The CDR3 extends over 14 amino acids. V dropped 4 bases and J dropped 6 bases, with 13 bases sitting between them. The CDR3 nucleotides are TGTGCCAGTAGTACGCAGGGTAGGGGTCAGCCCCAGCATTTT. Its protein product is CASSTQGRGQPQHF. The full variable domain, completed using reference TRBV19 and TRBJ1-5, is DGGITQSPKYLFRKEGQNVTLSCEQNLNHDAMYWYRQDPGQGLRLIYYSQIVNDFQKGDIAEGYSVSREKKESFPLTVTSAQKNPTAFYLCASSTQGRGQPQHFGDGTRLSIL.